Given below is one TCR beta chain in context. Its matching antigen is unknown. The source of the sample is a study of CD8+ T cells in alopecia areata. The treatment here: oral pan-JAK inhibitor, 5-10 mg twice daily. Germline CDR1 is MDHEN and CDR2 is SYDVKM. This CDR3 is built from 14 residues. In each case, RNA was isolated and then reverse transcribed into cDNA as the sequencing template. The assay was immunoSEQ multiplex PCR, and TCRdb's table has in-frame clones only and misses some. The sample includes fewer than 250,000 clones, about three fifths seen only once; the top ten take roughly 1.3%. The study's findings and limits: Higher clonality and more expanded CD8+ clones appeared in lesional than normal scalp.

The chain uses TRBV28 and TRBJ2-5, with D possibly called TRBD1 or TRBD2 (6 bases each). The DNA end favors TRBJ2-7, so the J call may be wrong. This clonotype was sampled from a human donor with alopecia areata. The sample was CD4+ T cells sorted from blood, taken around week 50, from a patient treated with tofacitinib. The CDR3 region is CASIKGGRKYEQYF. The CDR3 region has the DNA TGTGCCAGCATCAAGGGGGGACGGAAATACGAGCAGTACTTC.